This T cell receptor (beta chain) was recorded in a study of tumor-infiltrating lymphocytes in primary liver carcinoma (dated by TCRdb to 2017 to 2019). General notes on the study: Between late 2015 and March 2016, five patients in China with histopathologically diagnosed primary liver carcinoma had surgical resection. Of the five patients, three men and two women aged 30 to 69 years, four had hepatocellular carcinoma and one had combined HCC and intrahepatic cholangiocarcinoma. The five patients had tumors staged T1-T3 N0M0, with maximum diameters ranging from roughly 4.2 to 11 cm. Each sample produced roughly 3.5 to 7.13 million productive TCRbeta reads, and read depth showed no significant difference between tissue types. For each liver tumor, the study sampled five regions along with adjacent normal tissue and blood, and applied TCRbeta repertoire sequencing, expression microarrays and whole-exome sequencing. A total of 35 or so specimens from 5 patients went through TCRbeta repertoire sequencing, namely 25 tumor regions, 5 adjacent noncancerous liver tissues and 5 peripheral blood samples. High reproducibility was observed for the technical replicate repertoires, with mean shared-clone rates approximately 0.9 and correlation coefficients above 0.98.

As regards this clonotype: Which antigen it targets is not known. Mismatch with germline at one junction end may stem from a read error.

The cysteine opens and the phenylalanine closes a CDR3 of 13 amino acids. Only CDR3 DNA remains: 39 bases, in frame from the first base. Reading the germline V gene gives CDR1 SGHVS and CDR2 FQNEAQ. Study-wide conclusions, independent of this receptor: Because only the TCR beta chain was sequenced and unpaired alpha chains were not captured, true repertoire diversity is likely underestimated. Compared with blood, tumors had a significantly larger share of the repertoire taken up by the top 250 clones (p = 0.039). Because the samples were bulk and unsorted, CD4+ and CD8+ T cell repertoires could not be compared. The study included only 4 to 6 patients, and the authors note findings should be validated in a larger study. Consistent with antigen-driven expansion, pairs of tumor regions showed higher repertoire overlap (mean about 35%) than either tumor-adjacent pairs (about 17%) or tumor-blood pairs (roughly 15%).

A constant-region primer and ProtoScript II reverse transcriptase were used to reverse-transcribe TCRbeta-specific cDNA from around 480 ng total RNA. TCRbeta libraries were built with three nested multiplex PCR rounds, a slightly modified ARM-PCR procedure. Each of the first two PCR rounds ran for 10 cycles and used multiplex TRBV1-TRBV30 forward primers together with a Cbeta reverse primer. A final 25-cycle PCR with Deep VentR polymerase added sample barcodes and Illumina adapters. Amplicons of 200-500 bp were gel-purified with a QIAquick gel extraction kit before sequencing. An Illumina HiSeq 2500 was used to sequence the TCRbeta amplicons with 250-bp paired-end reads. The original pipeline was this. Reads were quality-trimmed with Trimmomatic v0.33, and paired reads were merged with FLASH v1.2.11 to recover full CDR3 sequences. V, D and J germline segments were assigned to the rearranged TCRbeta sequences using MiGEC v1.2.1b. Clonotype statistics and Shannon-Wiener diversity indices were computed with VDJtools v1.0.0. Except for diversity analysis, only each sample's 250 most abundant clonotypes were used in subsequent analyses to reduce sampling bias. TCRdb reran the public reads through fastp at Q25 and MiXCR, keeping productive beta chains. Under each unique CDR3 protein, matching rows form one entry showing the most common genes and DNA. These V and J calls rely on TCRdb rather than the paper's analysis. In this sample the table shows under 200,000 distinct CDR3 sequences, around three fifths of which occur a single time. Of the sample, about 7.1% falls within the top ten clones.

RNA from unsorted whole blood was extracted with TRIzol reagent, and germline DNA was obtained with the DNeasy Blood & Tissue kit. At the time of sampling, the patients were treatment-naive and had chronic HBV infection. Around 3.9 milliliters of peripheral blood were collected into K2EDTA tubes before surgery. Material: peripheral blood. The V gene is TRBV7-8 and the J gene is TRBJ2-1; TRBD2 aligns with 7 central bases. The origin of this receptor is a woman aged 55-75 years with primary liver carcinoma and hepatitis B virus infection. The DNA is TGTACCAGCAGCCAAGGACTAGGCAATGAGCAGTTCTTC. It is translated as CTSSQGLGNEQFF.